This TCR beta chain was identified in a study of T-cell reconstitution after alpha-beta-depleted transplantation in children. CDR1 and CDR2 (germline): DFQATT, SNEGSKA (reference sequence). V was trimmed by 4 bases and J by 2 bases, leaving 15 bases between them. The CDR3 is made up of 15 amino acids. Whole-study findings and limits: T-cell counts and diversity at one year post-transplant came mainly from newly produced T cells. The origin of high day-60 TCRbeta diversity in some patients lay in surviving recipient T cells and thymic progenitors.

Notes on this clonotype: Its antigen remains unknown.

As it was prepared, the TCRbeta library received unique molecular identifiers. TCRdb reprocessed the PCR reads with MiXCR, giving one entry per CDR3 protein. The repertoire has about 980,000 distinct CDR3 sequences, around 30% of them found once; the top ten carry over 25%. The chain couples TRBV20-1 to TRBJ2-1; weak D call: TRBD2 (6 bases). The material was PBMCs, mostly from graft donor cells, obtained 360 days after TCRalphabeta/CD19-depleted stem cell transplant. The receptor was isolated from a boy less than two years old who had a stem cell transplant for SCID, so the T cells may come from the graft donor. The CDR3 bases are TGCAGTGCTAATCGGGGGAGCTTCCCCTACAATGAGCAGTTCTTC. Residues: CSANRGSFPYNEQFF.